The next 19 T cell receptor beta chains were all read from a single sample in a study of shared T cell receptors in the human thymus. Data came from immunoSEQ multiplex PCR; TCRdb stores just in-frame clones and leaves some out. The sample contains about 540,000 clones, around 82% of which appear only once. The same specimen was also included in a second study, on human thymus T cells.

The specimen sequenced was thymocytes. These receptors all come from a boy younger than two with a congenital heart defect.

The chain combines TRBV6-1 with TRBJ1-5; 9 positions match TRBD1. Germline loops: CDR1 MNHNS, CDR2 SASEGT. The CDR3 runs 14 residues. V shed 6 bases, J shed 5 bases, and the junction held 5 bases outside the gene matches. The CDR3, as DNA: TGTGCCAGCAGCTGTACAGGGGGCGATCAGCCCCAGCATTTT. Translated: CASSCTGGDQPQHF.

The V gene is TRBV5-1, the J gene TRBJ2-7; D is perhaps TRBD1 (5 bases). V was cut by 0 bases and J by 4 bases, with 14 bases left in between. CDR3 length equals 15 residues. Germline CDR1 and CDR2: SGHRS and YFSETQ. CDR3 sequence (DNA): TGCGCCAGCAGCTTGGGGGGCTTAAGGGTGTACGAGCAGTACTTC. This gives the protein CASSLGGLRVYEQYF.

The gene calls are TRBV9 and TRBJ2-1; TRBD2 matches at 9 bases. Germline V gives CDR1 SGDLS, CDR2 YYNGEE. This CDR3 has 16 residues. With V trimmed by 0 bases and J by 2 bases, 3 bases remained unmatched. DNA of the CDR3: TGTGCCAGCAGCGTAGAGGTAGCGGGGGCCTACAATGAGCAGTTCTTC. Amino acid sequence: CASSVEVAGAYNEQFF.

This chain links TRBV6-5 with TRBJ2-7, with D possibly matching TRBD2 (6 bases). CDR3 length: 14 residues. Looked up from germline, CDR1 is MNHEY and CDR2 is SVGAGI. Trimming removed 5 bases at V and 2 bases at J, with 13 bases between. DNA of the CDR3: TGTGCCAGCAGTGGACTACCAGGCCCCTACGAGCAGTACTTC. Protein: CASSGLPGPYEQYF.

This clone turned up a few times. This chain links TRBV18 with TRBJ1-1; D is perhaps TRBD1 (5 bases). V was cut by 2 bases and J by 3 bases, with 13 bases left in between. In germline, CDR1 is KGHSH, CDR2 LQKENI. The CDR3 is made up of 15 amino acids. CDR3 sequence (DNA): TGTGCCAGCTCACCAGGGGGGGAAGAGGACACTGAAGCTTTCTTT. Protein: CASSPGGEEDTEAFF. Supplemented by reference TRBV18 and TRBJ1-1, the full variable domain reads NAGVMQNPRHLVRRRGQEARLRCSPMKGHSHVYWYRQLPEEGLKFMVYLQKENIIDESGMPKERFSAEFPKEGPSILRIQQVVRGDSAAYFCASSPGGEEDTEAFFGQGTRLTVV.

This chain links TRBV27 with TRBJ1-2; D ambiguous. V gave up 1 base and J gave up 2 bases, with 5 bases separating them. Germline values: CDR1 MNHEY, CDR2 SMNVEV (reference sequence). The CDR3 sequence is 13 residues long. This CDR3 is CASSLFGNYGYTF. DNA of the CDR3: TGTGCCAGCAGTTTATTTGGCAACTATGGCTACACCTTC.

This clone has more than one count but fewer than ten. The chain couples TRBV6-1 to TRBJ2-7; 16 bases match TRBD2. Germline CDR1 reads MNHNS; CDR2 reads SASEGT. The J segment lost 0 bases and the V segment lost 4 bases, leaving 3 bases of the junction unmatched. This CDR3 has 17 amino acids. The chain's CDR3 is CASSGGLAGGSSYEQYF. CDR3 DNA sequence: TGTGCCAGCAGTGGGGGACTAGCGGGAGGGAGCTCCTACGAGCAGTACTTC.

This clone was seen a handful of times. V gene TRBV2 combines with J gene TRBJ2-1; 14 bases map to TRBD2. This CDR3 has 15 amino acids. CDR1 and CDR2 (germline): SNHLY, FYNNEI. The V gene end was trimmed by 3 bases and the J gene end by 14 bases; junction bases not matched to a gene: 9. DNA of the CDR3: TGTGCCAGCAGTGAGTTGACTAGCGGGAGGGCACGGGAGTTCTTC. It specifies CASSELTSGRAREFF.

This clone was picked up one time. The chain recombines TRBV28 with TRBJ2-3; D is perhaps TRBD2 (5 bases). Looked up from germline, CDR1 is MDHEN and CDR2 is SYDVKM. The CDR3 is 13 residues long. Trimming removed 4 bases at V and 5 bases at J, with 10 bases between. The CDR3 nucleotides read TGTGCCAGCAGTTGGAAGGGAGTAGATACGCAGTATTTT. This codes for CASSWKGVDTQYF. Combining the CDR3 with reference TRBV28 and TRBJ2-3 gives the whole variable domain DVKVTQSSRYLVKRTGEKVFLECVQDMDHENMFWYRQDPGLGLRLIYFSYDVKMKEKGDIPEGYSVSREKKERFSLILESASTNQTSMYLCASSWKGVDTQYFGPGTRLTVL.

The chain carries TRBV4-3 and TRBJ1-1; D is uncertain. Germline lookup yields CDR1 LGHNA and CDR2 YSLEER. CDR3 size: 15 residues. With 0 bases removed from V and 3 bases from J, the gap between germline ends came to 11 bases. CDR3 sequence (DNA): TGCGCCAGCAGCCAAGATGTGGTCAGGCACACTGAAGCTTTCTTT. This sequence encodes CASSQDVVRHTEAFF.

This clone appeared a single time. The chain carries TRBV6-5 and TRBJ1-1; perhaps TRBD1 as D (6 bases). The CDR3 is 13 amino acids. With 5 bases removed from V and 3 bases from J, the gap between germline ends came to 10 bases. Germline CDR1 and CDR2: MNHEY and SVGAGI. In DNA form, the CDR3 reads TGTGCCAGCAGTAGCGGGGGGCACACTGAAGCTTTCTTT. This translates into CASSSGGHTEAFF.

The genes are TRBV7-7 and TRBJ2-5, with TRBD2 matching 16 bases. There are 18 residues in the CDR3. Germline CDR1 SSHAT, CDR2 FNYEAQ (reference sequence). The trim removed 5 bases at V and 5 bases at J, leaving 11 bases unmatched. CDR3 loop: CASSAGLAGGKRSETQYF. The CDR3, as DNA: TGTGCCAGCAGCGCGGGACTAGCGGGAGGGAAGAGAAGTGAGACCCAGTACTTC. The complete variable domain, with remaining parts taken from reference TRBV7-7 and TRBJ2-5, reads GAGVSQSPRYKVTKRGQDVTLRCDPISSHATLYWYQQALGQGPEFLTYFNYEAQPDKSGLPSDRFSAERPEGSISTLTIQRTEQRDSAMYRCASSAGLAGGKRSETQYFGPGTRLLVL.

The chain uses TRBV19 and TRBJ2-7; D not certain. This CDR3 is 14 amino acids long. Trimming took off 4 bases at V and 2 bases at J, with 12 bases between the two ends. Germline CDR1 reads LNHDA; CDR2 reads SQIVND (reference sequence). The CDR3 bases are TGTGCCAGTAGTACCTCGACTTCTCCCTACGAGCAGTACTTC. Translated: CASSTSTSPYEQYF.

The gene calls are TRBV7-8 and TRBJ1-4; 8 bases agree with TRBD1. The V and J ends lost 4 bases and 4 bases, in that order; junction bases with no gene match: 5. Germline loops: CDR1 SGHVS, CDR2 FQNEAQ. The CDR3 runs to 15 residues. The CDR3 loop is CASSSDDRGNEKLFF. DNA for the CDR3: TGTGCCAGCAGCTCCGATGACAGGGGTAATGAAAAACTGTTTTTT.

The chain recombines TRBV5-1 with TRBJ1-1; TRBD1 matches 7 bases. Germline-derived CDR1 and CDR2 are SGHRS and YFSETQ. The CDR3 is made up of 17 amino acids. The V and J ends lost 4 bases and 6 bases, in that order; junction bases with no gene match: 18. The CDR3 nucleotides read TGCGCCAGCAGCCGTACAGAGGGGGCGGAGAACGCACCTGAAGCTTTCTTT. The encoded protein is CASSRTEGAENAPEAFF.

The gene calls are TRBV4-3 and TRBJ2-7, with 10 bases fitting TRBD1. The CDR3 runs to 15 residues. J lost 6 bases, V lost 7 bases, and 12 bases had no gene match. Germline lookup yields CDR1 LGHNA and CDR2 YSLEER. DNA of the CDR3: TGCGCCAGCAAACCAGCTCGGGACAGGGGTGTCGAGCAGTACTTC. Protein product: CASKPARDRGVEQYF.

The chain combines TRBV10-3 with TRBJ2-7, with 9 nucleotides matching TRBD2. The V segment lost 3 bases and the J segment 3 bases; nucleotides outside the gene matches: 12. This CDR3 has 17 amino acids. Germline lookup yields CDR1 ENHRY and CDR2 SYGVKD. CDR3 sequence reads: CAISDPNAGLAIYEQYF. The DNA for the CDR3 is TGTGCCATCAGTGACCCCAATGCGGGACTAGCTATCTACGAGCAGTACTTC.

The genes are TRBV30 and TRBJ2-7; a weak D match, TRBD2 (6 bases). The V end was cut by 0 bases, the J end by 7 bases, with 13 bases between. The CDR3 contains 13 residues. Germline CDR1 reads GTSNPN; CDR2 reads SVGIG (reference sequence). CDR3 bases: TGTGCCTGGAGTGTGTTTGGGGCGGGGGAGCAGTACTTC. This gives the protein CAWSVFGAGEQYF.

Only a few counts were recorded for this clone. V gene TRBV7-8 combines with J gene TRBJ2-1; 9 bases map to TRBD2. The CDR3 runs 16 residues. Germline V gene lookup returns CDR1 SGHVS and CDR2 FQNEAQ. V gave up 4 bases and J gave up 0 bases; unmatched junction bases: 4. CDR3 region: CASSSGLASSYNEQFF. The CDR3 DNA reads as TGTGCCAGCAGCTCGGGACTAGCAAGCTCCTACAATGAGCAGTTCTTC.